This T cell receptor beta chain emerged from a study of blood T cell repertoires in COVID-19. Produced via immunoSEQ multiplex PCR; TCRdb's table is partial and in-frame only. The sample records 140,000 to 150,000 clones, under 85% being singletons. Germline V lookup: CDR1 KGHSH, CDR2 LQKENI. The V end was cut by 4 bases, the J end by 3 bases, with 15 bases between. The CDR3 spans 15 residues. This chain uses TRBV18 with TRBJ1-1; D gene ambiguous. Sequencing was done on a sample of peripheral blood. The clonotype comes from a man in his forties or fifties with active or convalescent COVID-19. For the CDR3, the DNA is TGTGCCAGCTCACTCTCCGGGGTCGGTGACACTGAAGCTTTCTTT. Translation gives CASSLSGVGDTEAFF.